This T cell receptor beta chain stems from a study of cytomegalovirus exposure and HLA in healthy donors. The CDR3 totals 15 residues. J gave up 6 bases and V 1 base, and 0 bases lay outside the gene matches. Germline V CDR1 and CDR2: LNHNV, YYDKDF (reference sequence). The PCR used 60 Vbeta and 13 Jbeta primers. TCRdb's table, derived via immunoSEQ multiplex PCR, lists solely in-frame clones and lacks some. The table has roughly 100,000 clones, approximately 72% seen once; the top ten hold about 6.6%. This TCR was recovered from a man in his forties or fifties in good health and CMV-seropositive. Sequencing used PBMCs. J is TRBJ2-3 and V is TRBV15, with 14 positions matching TRBD2. The CDR3 loop is CATSRGLAGGDTQYF. Written as DNA, the CDR3 is TGTGCCACCAGCAGAGGACTAGCGGGGGGGGATACGCAGTATTTT.